These 2 T cell receptor beta chains were all obtained from the same sample, sequenced in a study of blood T cell repertoires in COVID-19. Some clones are missing from TCRdb's copy, which holds only in-frame ones; the method was immunoSEQ multiplex PCR. The profile shows about 220,000 clones, almost 85% of them singletons. Sequencing used peripheral blood. The receptor set was obtained from a woman aged 70 to 79 with COVID-19, enrolled during active disease.

The chain employs TRBV7-6 and TRBJ1-3, with unresolved D. The germline V and J ends were trimmed by 2 bases and 2 bases, with 13 bases remaining between them. The CDR3 is 16 residues long. Germline V gene lookup returns CDR1 SGHVS and CDR2 FNYEAQ. CDR3 residues: CASSLRGAETGNTIYF. The CDR3 DNA reads as TGTGCCAGCAGCTTACGAGGTGCGGAAACTGGAAACACCATATATTTT.

This clone came up once. The V gene is TRBV4-1, the J gene TRBJ2-3; TRBD1 aligns across 12 bases. The CDR3 totals 16 residues. Germline V gene sequence: CDR1 MGHRA, CDR2 YSYEKL. Losses at the gene ends were 3 bases for V and 6 bases for J; bases not matched to a gene: 7. CDR3 in amino acids: CASSHPGTGGRDTQYF. The CDR3 coding sequence is TGCGCCAGCAGCCACCCCGGGACAGGGGGCAGGGATACGCAGTATTTT.